These 19 T cell receptor beta chains were sequenced from one sample in a study of vaccination effects on CD4 cells after COVID-19. Their antigens remain unidentified. Before sequencing took place, the ViraFEST assay used viral peptide pools to expand antigen-specific CD4+ T cells. It was after more than nine days of culture that CD4+ T cells were isolated. This table comes from immunoSEQ multiplex PCR, and its TCRdb copy is limited to in-frame clones, with some not included. The repertoire has 50,000 to 65,000 clones, around 80% of them found once; the top ten carry about 2.6%. The material sequenced was CD4+ T cells from PBMCs cultured with HCoV-229E spike peptides, taken before COVID-19 vaccination. These receptor sequences come from a human donor who received a COVID-19 vaccine.

This clone was found once. The V and J genes are TRBV7-2 and TRBJ2-5; D assignment may be TRBD1 or TRBD2 (5 bases each). Germline CDR1 is SGHTA and CDR2 is FQGNSA. The CDR3 contains 12 residues. The V end lost 5 bases, the J end lost 4 bases, and 8 bases lay between the germline ends. CDR3 sequence: CASSPGTETQYF. DNA of the CDR3: TGTGCCAGCAGCCCCGGGACAGAGACCCAGTACTTC.

The chain is built from TRBV24-1 and TRBJ1-1; D is ambiguous. V gave up 11 bases and J gave up 3 bases, with 15 bases separating them. This CDR3 is 13 amino acids long. From germline, CDR1 is KGHDR and CDR2 SFDVKD. The CDR3 DNA follows: TGTGCCATTCAAAGGGCCCCCGACACTGAAGCTTTCTTT. Its translation: CAIQRAPDTEAFF.

The chain joins TRBV14 to TRBJ2-3; 7 positions match TRBD1. Trimming removed 4 bases from V and 2 bases from J; junction bases left unmatched: 9. Germline V gene sequence: CDR1 SGHDN, CDR2 FVKESK. The length of the CDR3 is 16 residues. The CDR3 spells CASSPGSTGYTDTQYF. Written as DNA, the CDR3 is TGTGCCAGCAGCCCGGGATCGACAGGGTACACAGATACGCAGTATTTT.

This chain connects TRBV2 to TRBJ1-1; 9 nucleotides align to TRBD1. V shed 6 bases and J 4 bases; nucleotides not matched to a gene: 9. Germline V CDR1 and CDR2: SNHLY, FYNNEI. This CDR3 spans 15 amino acids. CDR3 in amino acids: CASRGTGWSRTEAFF. CDR3 DNA: TGTGCCAGCAGGGGGACAGGGTGGAGTCGCACTGAAGCTTTCTTT.

This clone was recorded only once. The V call is TRBV12-3 or TRBV12-4, the J call TRBJ2-2; D is possibly TRBD1 (6 bases). Trimming cost V 3 bases and J 6 bases, with 8 bases left between them. There are 13 residues in the CDR3. The CDR3 spells CASSFNRAGELFF. Here the CDR3 DNA reads TGTGCCAGCAGTTTTAACAGGGCCGGGGAGCTGTTTTTT.

The V call is TRBV5-5, the J call TRBJ1-1; D is ambiguous. CDR1 and CDR2 from the germline V gene are SGHKS and YYEKEE (reference sequence). V lost 2 bases to trimming and J lost 1 base, with 9 bases between them. The CDR3 is made up of 14 amino acids. The CDR3 DNA is TGTGCCAGCAGCTTTCATTCAGGGAACACTGAAGCTTTCTTT. This translates into CASSFHSGNTEAFF.

V is TRBV14 and J is TRBJ1-1; a weak D match, TRBD1 (5 bases). CDR3 length: 14 amino acids. Between the trimmed V and J ends, which lost 0 bases and 3 bases, there was a span of 8 bases. Germline assignment: CDR1 SGHDN and CDR2 FVKESK. As DNA, the CDR3 is TGTGCCAGCAGCCAAGACACAGGCTACACTGAAGCTTTCTTT. Translating gives CASSQDTGYTEAFF.

The V and J genes are TRBV4-1 and TRBJ1-1; perhaps TRBD1 as D (5 bases). The V end was cut by 0 bases, the J end by 4 bases, with 12 bases between. Germline values: CDR1 MGHRA, CDR2 YSYEKL. This CDR3 is built from 15 residues. In nucleotides, the CDR3 is TGCGCCAGCAGCCAAGAGGGGGGTCTTGGCACTGAAGCTTTCTTT. Translated, it gives CASSQEGGLGTEAFF.

The V gene is TRBV19, the J gene TRBJ2-5; TRBD2 aligns across 8 bases. The CDR3 sequence is 15 residues long. J lost 5 bases, V lost 4 bases, and 9 bases had no gene match. Germline V CDR1 and CDR2: LNHDA, SQIVND (reference sequence). The CDR3 nucleotides read TGTGCCAGTAGTACCCCCGGACTAGCATCCGAGACCCAGTACTTC. The encoded protein is CASSTPGLASETQYF.

The chain joins TRBV7-3 to TRBJ2-5; D remains unclear. The CDR3 runs 13 residues. Germline V CDR1 and CDR2: SGHTA, FQGTGA. V was shortened by 5 bases and J by 5 bases, with 12 bases between the two germline ends. CDR3 nucleotide sequence: TGTGCCAGCAGCCTCGCCATAAGGGAGACCCAGTACTTC. Translation: CASSLAIRETQYF.

The chain combines TRBV4-3 with TRBJ1-2, with 10 nucleotides matching TRBD1. Germline V CDR1 and CDR2: LGHNA, YSLEER. The junction had 8 bases not matched to a gene; V was cut back by 0 bases and J by 4 bases. CDR3 length equals 17 residues. CDR3 coding DNA: TGCGCCAGCAGCCAAGAGACAGGGGGCGGTGTGGCCTATGGCTACACCTTC. Protein product: CASSQETGGGVAYGYTF.

The chain carries TRBV21-1 and TRBJ2-3. TRBV21-1 is listed as a pseudogene. The CDR3 runs 14 residues. The CDR3 DNA follows: TGTGCCAGCACCCACGGGCGGCGCACAGATACGCAGTATTTT. As protein: CASTHGRRTDTQYF.

This sequence joins TRBV5-4 and TRBJ2-1, with D perhaps matching TRBD2 (6 bases). Trimming stripped 4 bases from V and 9 bases from J, with 11 bases between. The CDR3 spans 12 residues. Germline V gives CDR1 SGHNT, CDR2 YYREEE (reference sequence). The CDR3 sequence: CASSDGGVEQFF. The CDR3 DNA reads TGTGCCAGCAGCGACGGGGGAGTTGAGCAGTTCTTC.

The gene calls are TRBV7-2 and TRBJ1-5; 8 nucleotides align to TRBD1. The CDR3 length is 15 residues. V was clipped by 2 bases and J by 9 bases; unmatched bases: 9. CDR1 is SGHTA and CDR2 is FQGNSA in the germline V gene. In DNA form, the CDR3 reads TGTGCCAGCAGCTTAACCGGGACAGGATGGGGGCCCCAGCATTTT. This sequence encodes CASSLTGTGWGPQHF.

This clone was observed once. The V gene is TRBV5-1, the J gene TRBJ2-1, with TRBD1 matching 7 bases. Germline CDR1 and CDR2: SGHRS and YFSETQ. V lost 1 base and J lost 8; bases outside the gene matches: 9. The CDR3 is 15 amino acids. The CDR3 reads CASSLSTGAVDEQFF. CDR3 nucleotide sequence: TGCGCCAGCAGCTTGAGTACAGGGGCCGTTGATGAGCAGTTCTTC.

This clone was detected only once. The rearrangement links TRBV30 to TRBJ2-7; D remains ambiguous. Germline V lookup: CDR1 GTSNPN, CDR2 SVGIG (reference sequence). The CDR3 is 14 amino acids. V lost 1 base, J lost 5 bases, and 15 bases lay in between. The CDR3 sequence is CAWSAGRQADEQYV. The CDR3 DNA is TGTGCCTGGAGTGCGGGCCGCCAGGCGGACGAGCAGTACGTC.

Only one count was recorded for this clone. This sequence joins TRBV6-5 and TRBJ2-5, with 9 bases lining up with TRBD2. Germline trimming cut 0 bases from V and 2 bases from J; bases unmatched to any gene: 1. This CDR3 spans 15 amino acids. Germline V CDR1 and CDR2: MNHEY, SVGAGI. CDR3 residues: CASSYSSGGQETQYF. The DNA for the CDR3 is TGTGCCAGCAGTTACTCTAGCGGGGGTCAAGAGACCCAGTACTTC.

This chain uses TRBV7-3 with TRBJ1-1, with unresolved D. Germline V CDR1 and CDR2: SGHTA, FQGTGA. The CDR3 is 15 amino acids. Trimming stripped 5 bases from V and 1 base from J, with 14 bases between. CDR3: CASSPYGGRNTEAFF. The DNA for the CDR3 is TGTGCCAGCAGCCCATACGGCGGGAGGAACACTGAAGCTTTCTTT.

The chain carries TRBV18 and TRBJ1-1; a possible D gene is TRBD1 (6 bases). This CDR3 contains 13 residues. Looked up from germline, CDR1 is KGHSH and CDR2 is LQKENI. The ends were cut back, 4 bases at V and 4 bases at J, with 10 bases in the middle. The CDR3 protein is CASSQQGATEAFF. CDR3 bases: TGTGCCAGCTCACAACAGGGTGCCACTGAAGCTTTCTTT. The full variable domain, in which reference TRBV18 and TRBJ1-1 provide the parts outside the CDR3, is NAGVMQNPRHLVRRRGQEARLRCSPMKGHSHVYWYRQLPEEGLKFMVYLQKENIIDESGMPKERFSAEFPKEGPSILRIQQVVRGDSAAYFCASSQQGATEAFFGQGTRLTVV.